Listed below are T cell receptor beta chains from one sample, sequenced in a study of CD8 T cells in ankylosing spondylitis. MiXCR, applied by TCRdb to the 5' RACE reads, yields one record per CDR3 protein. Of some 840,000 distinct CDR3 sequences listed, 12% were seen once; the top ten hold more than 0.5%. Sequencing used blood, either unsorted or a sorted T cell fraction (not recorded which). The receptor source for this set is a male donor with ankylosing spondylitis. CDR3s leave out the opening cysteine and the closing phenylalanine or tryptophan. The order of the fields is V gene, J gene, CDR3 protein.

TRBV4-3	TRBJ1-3	ASSQVGRRSGNTIY
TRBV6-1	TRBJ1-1	ASRTTGSTEAF
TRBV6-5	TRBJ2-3	ASSYSGGNTDTQY
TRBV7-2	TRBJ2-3	ASSLASGGPTDTQY
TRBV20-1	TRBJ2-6	SAIRDAGANVLT
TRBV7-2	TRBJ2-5	ASSLRRDPGTQY
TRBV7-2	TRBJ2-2	ASSKAASNTGELF
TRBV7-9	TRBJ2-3	ASSFSRDTSTDTQY
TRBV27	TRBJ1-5	ASNFPDRGKDQPQH
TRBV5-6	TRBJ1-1	ASSLVSAEAF
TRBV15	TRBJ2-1	ATSGSGTSVLEQF
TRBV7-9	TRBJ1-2	ASSPVGEIYGYT
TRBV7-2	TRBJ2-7	ASSLARDRFSYEQY
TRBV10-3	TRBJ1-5	AISAGTGNQPQH
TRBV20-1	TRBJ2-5	SASGAGGNQETQY
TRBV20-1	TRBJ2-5	SAVAGTSQETQY
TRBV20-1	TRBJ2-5	SARDFWGGETQY
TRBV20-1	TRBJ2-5	SVDPIQETQY
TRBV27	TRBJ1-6	ASREVGGNDSPLH
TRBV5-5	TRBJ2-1	ASSLVGGPPSYNEQF
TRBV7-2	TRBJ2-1	ASSPNRGGYNEQF
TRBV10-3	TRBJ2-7	AISTQGALYEQY
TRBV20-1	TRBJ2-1	SGEAATPYNEQF
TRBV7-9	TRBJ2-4	ASSLVTSGRAKNIQY
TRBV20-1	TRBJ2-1	SDSLAGVPAIGNEQF
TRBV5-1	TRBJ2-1	ASRVLAASYNEQF
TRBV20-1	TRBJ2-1	SASDLAGSYNEQF
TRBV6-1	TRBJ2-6	ASSASQGSGANVLT
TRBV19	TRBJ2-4	ASSPTGPAKNIQY
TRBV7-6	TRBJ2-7	ASSSGLLVEQY
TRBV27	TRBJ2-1	ASSFLLAGVVNEQF
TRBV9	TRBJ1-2	ASSVDGGFYGYT
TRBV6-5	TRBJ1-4	ASSYVRLTTNEKLF
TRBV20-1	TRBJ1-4	SVSPRGEKLF